Listed below are T cell receptor beta chains from one sample, sequenced in a study of blood T cell repertoires in COVID-19. Repertoires were generated with immunoSEQ multiplex PCR, while TCRdb's copy carries only in-frame clones and drops some. The table records about 140,000 clones, over 75% of them present only once. Sequencing was done on a sample of peripheral blood. The receptor set was obtained from a man in his sixties with active or convalescent COVID-19. Both conserved end residues are part of each CDR3. A D gene is named only where the DNA matches it firmly.

V | D | CDR3
TRBV24-1 | TRBD1 | CATSDSARAGGEAFF
TRBV28 | . | CASSLWAKGRGANTGELFF
TRBV9 | . | CASGNRAHGYTF
TRBV5-1 | . | CASSPLVTVNNEQFF
TRBV28 | . | CASSYGEGAGELFF
TRBV11-2 | . | CASTPTAGSTDTQYF
TRBV19 | TRBD1 | CASSILGGLVGTEAFF
TRBV7-2 | . | CASSEGTVAGIYEQYF
TRBV27 | . | CASSLVPGFNTEAFF
TRBV19 | TRBD1 | CASSASTGGKLFF
TRBV6-5 | . | CASSSRQNNQPQHF
TRBV10-3 | TRBD1 | CAISLTGGAGGEQYF
TRBV7-8 | TRBD2 | CASSLNSGGGTDTQYF
TRBV5-6 | . | CASSLATGTKNIQYF
TRBV29-1 | TRBD1 | CSVEDRVYGYTF
TRBV11-2 | . | CASSRSANTEAFF
TRBV13 | TRBD2 | CASSLLSTSGIYEQYF
TRBV18 | . | CASSPYPQAPSRGKDTEAFF
TRBV18 | TRBD1 | CASSPPGQPVSGNTIYF
TRBV7-6 | TRBD1 | CASSHPGTGGRETQYF
TRBV5-1 | . | CASSLPGYQETQYF
TRBV3-1/TRBV3-2 | . | CASSPGGYTGELFF
TRBV7-2 | . | CASSLARRQPNTGELFF
TRBV9 | . | CASSVGRDYTGELFF
TRBV1 | . | CTSSPKTSGETDTQYF
TRBV9 | TRBD2 | CASSPRLAGAYEQYF
TRBV12-3/TRBV12-4 | TRBD1 | CASNPDRGNTIYF
TRBV29-1 | TRBD2 | CSVGGRMGGELFF
TRBV11-2 | . | CASGSGNAFEQYF
TRBV5-8 | . | CASTYRSSYEQYF
TRBV29-1 | . | CSVGHSSGNTIYF
TRBV14 | TRBD2 | CASSQTSGRPTDTQYF
TRBV9 | . | CASSVGGGSGNTIYF
TRBV12-3/TRBV12-4 | . | CASSLGGATEAFF
TRBV5-1 | . | CASSRALTSYEQYF
TRBV2 | TRBD2 | CASSAPRTSGISYEQYF
TRBV4-2 | TRBD2 | CASSQEGLAASEQYF
TRBV2 | TRBD1 | CASRGTGFSNQPQHF
TRBV5-1 | . | CASSLQGSGELFF
TRBV3-1/TRBV3-2 | . | CASSPRGDEQFF
TRBV5-4 | TRBD2 | CASSRGGTVTGELFF
TRBV10-2 | . | CASSPLDSSGNTIYF
TRBV3-1/TRBV3-2 | TRBD1 | CASSGQGARHEKLFF
TRBV10-3 | . | CAIKEELNTEAFF
TRBV3-1/TRBV3-2 | . | CASSQGGRQYNQPQHF
TRBV4-1 | TRBD1 | CASSQLGDRIYEQYF
TRBV5-1 | TRBD2 | CASSSGTSYEQYF
TRBV2 | . | CASRQTAGLAEAFF
TRBV28 | TRBD1 | CACGQGGLGETQYF
TRBV2 | TRBD1 | CAGRQGANSNYGYTF
TRBV24-1 | . | CATSAGQITGELFF
TRBV6-5 | . | CASRGALNQPQHF
TRBV28 | . | CASRTPLGRYQETQYF
TRBV19 | . | CASSRSRTTQETQYF
TRBV6-4 | TRBD1 | CASRKTGGANGELFF